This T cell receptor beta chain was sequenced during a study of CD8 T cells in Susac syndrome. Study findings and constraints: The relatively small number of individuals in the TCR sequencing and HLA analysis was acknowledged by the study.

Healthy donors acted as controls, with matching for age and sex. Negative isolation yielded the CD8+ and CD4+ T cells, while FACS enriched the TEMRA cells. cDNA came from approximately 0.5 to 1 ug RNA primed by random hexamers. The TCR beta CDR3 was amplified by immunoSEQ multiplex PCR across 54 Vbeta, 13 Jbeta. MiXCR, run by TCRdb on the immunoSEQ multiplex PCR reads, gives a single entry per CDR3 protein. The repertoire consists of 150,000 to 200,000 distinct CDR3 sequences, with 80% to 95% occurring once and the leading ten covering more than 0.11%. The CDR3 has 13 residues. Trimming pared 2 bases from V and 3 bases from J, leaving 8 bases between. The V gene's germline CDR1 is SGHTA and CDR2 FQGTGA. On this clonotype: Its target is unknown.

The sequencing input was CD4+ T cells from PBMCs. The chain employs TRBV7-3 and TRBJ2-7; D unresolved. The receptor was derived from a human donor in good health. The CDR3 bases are TGTGCCAGCAGCTTAGGGATTCACTACGAGCAGTACTTC. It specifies CASSLGIHYEQYF.